Here is one T cell receptor beta chain with its context. What it recognizes is unknown. The data originate from a study of early T cells in non-severe SARS-CoV-2 infection. Looking at the study overall: The sequenced material was bulk RNA from unsorted whole blood, and its chains were unpaired. Study conclusions and caveats: The VDJdb matching leaned toward anti-spike CD8 responses and overlooked private and CD4 specificities.

Germline V gives CDR1 MDHEN, CDR2 SYDVKM. The CDR3 has 14 residues. V lost 6 bases and J lost 7, with 13 bases in between. Attached unique molecular identifiers marked individual cDNA molecules. TCRdb reprocessed the 5' RACE reads via MiXCR and lists one record per CDR3 protein. Of 57,000 or so distinct CDR3 sequences in the sample, 9.5% to 15% were seen once. This sample comprised whole blood, obtained at baseline. This chain connects TRBV28 to TRBJ1-6; D gene unclear. This receptor was identified in an adult who was a healthcare worker with PCR-confirmed SARS-CoV-2 infection or an uninfected control (not recorded which). The donor label of this sample is uncertain. The CDR3 protein is CASSPSPPNSPLHF. The CDR3 DNA sequence: TGTGCCAGCAGCCCTTCTCCGCCAAATTCACCCCTCCACTTT.